What follows describes a single T cell receptor (delta chain). Its antigen is unidentified. Germline V gene sequence: CDR1 TSWWSYY, CDR2 QGS. The CDR3 consists of 15 residues. Trimming removed 5 bases at V and 0 bases at J, with 13 bases between. The sample is drawn from a study of Vδ1+ human thymocytes. Study conclusions and caveats: Thymic delta-chain repertoires held roughly 18% Vdelta2 sequences and few Vdelta3, despite high sort purity. Thymic TRG and TRD repertoires appeared highly polyclonal, with Gaussian CDR3 length distributions.

The template was reverse-transcribed extracted RNA. Pooled V-gene forward primers with one constant-region reverse primer generated the CDR3 amplicons by multiplex PCR. TCRdb called clones anew from the multiplex PCR reads with CATT. Found here are 70,000 or so delta-chain clones, approximately 37% of them singletons; the top ten hold 0.2% to 0.3%. This sequence originates from a boy in the first two years of life who had congenital heart surgery. The sample consisted of Vdelta1+ gamma-delta thymocytes from the thymus. The subset here: FACS-sorted CD3+ TCRalphabeta- TCRVdelta1+ TCRVdelta2- thymocytes. The V and J genes are TRDV1 and TRDJ1; D possibly corresponds to TRDD3 (5 bases). This CDR3 is CALGHLPGYTDKLIF. CDR3 bases: TGTGCTCTTGGGCACTTACCGGGATACACCGATAAACTCATCTTT.